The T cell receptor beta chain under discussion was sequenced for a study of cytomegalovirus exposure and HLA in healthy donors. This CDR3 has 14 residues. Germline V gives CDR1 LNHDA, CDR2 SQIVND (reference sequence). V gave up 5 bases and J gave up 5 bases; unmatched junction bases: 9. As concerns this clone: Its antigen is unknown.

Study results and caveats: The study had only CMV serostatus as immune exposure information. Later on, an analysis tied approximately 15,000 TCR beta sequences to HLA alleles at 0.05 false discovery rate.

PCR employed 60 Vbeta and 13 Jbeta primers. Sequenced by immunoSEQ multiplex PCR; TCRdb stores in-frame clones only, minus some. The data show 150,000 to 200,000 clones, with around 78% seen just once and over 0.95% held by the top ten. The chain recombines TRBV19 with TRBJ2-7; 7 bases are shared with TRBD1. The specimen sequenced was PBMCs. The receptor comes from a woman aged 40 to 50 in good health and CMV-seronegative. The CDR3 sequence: CASSADDRVDEQYF. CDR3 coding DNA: TGTGCCAGTAGTGCCGACGACAGGGTCGACGAGCAGTACTTC.